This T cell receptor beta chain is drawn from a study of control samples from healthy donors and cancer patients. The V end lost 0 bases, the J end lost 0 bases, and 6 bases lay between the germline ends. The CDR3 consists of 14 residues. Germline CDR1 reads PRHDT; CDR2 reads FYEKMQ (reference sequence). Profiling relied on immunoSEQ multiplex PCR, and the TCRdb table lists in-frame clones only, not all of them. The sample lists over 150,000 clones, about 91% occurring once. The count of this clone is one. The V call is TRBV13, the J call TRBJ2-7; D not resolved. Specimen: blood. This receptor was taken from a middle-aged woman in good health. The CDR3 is CASSLGRTSYEQYF. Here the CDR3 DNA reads TGTGCCAGCAGCTTAGGTCGGACCTCCTACGAGCAGTACTTC.